The 27 T cell receptor beta chains in this list originate from one sample, sequenced in a study of shared clonotypes between healthy human individuals. The naive CD8 population came from CD45RO-negative cells selected for CCR7, without terminally differentiated effector memory CD45RA+ cells. Assay used: immunoSEQ multiplex PCR; TCRdb lists only in-frame clones, some missing. Of over 2,000,000 clones listed, around 95% are singletons. Sequencing was carried out using naive CD8+ T cells from PBMCs. The receptors stem from a man aged 18 to 30 in good health. Some clones in this sample may be carry-over from other donors' samples.

The chain uses TRBV30 and TRBJ1-2; no firm D call. Trimming left V 1 base short and J 5 bases short, with 5 bases between. This CDR3 contains 11 residues. The germline gives CDR1 GTSNPN, CDR2 SVGIG (reference sequence). CDR3 bases: TGTGCCTGGAGTGATTTGTATGGCTACACCTTC. It translates to CAWSDLYGYTF.

The table lists this clone with a few counts. The chain employs TRBV12-1 and TRBJ1-5; the DNA was not compared with TRBD1, the D call given in the table. TRBV12-1 is a pseudogene locus. This CDR3 region has 16 residues. This CDR3 reads CASSSCVGARCQPQHF. The CDR3 nucleotides read TGTGCCAGCAGCTCATGCGTGGGGGCGCGTTGTCAGCCCCAGCATTTT.

This sequence joins TRBV6-1 and TRBJ1-5; D uncertain. The CDR3 is 11 amino acids. Deletions cut 6 bases from V and 11 bases from J, with 11 bases between. Germline loops: CDR1 MNHNS, CDR2 SASEGT. The CDR3 DNA reads TGTGCCAGCAGACTCCAGCGGGCCCAGCATTTT. As protein: CASRLQRAQHF.

The chain links TRBV25-1 to TRBJ2-2; the D gene could be TRBD1 or TRBD2 (5 bases each). Trimming pared 3 bases from V and 6 bases from J, leaving 11 bases between. Germline CDR1 MGHDK, CDR2 SYGVNS. CDR3 length: 14 amino acids. CDR3 sequence: CASSDGGRPGELFF. The CDR3 DNA is TGTGCCAGCAGTGATGGGGGACGTCCCGGGGAGCTGTTTTTT.

This chain links TRBV7-2 with TRBJ2-7; 15 bases map to TRBD2. Germline values: CDR1 SGHTA, CDR2 FQGNSA. V dropped 4 bases and J dropped 3; count of bases not matched to a gene: 13. The CDR3 has 19 amino acids. DNA for the CDR3: TGTGCCAGCAGCTCCGCCTCAGGACTAGCGGGAGGGCCGAACTACGAGCAGTACTTC. Its protein is CASSSASGLAGGPNYEQYF. The full variable domain, completed using reference TRBV7-2 and TRBJ2-7, is GAGVSQSPSNKVTEKGKDVELRCDPISGHTALYWYRQSLGQGLEFLIYFQGNSAPDKSGLPSDRFSAERTGGSVSTLTIQRTQQEDSAVYLCASSSASGLAGGPNYEQYFGPGTRLTVT.

The chain couples TRBV7-6 to TRBJ1-3, with TRBD1 matching over 9 bases. The CDR3 loop spans 15 amino acids. CDR1 is SGHVS, CDR2 FNYEAQ, per germline. The V and J ends lost 2 bases and 4 bases, in that order; junction bases with no gene match: 3. Here the CDR3 DNA reads TGTGCCAGCAGCTTACAACAGGGGGCCGGAAACACCATATATTTT. Amino acid sequence: CASSLQQGAGNTIYF.

The gene calls are TRBV27 and TRBJ2-7; tentative D call: TRBD1 (6 bases). The length of the CDR3 is 16 residues. Deletions cut 8 bases from V and 2 bases from J, with 22 bases between. Germline V gene lookup returns CDR1 MNHEY and CDR2 SMNVEV (reference sequence). The DNA of the CDR3 is TGTGCCAGCCGCTTCCGGGATTCAGGGGCCCCCTACGAGCAGTACTTC. As protein: CASRFRDSGAPYEQYF.

The chain uses TRBV28 and TRBJ2-1, with D possibly matching TRBD2 (7 bases). The V gene lost 2 bases and the J gene lost 6 bases, with 11 bases spanning the gap. CDR3 length equals 14 residues. The germline V gene has CDR1 MDHEN and CDR2 SYDVKM. The CDR3 loop reads CASSLVGGGNEQFF. Here the CDR3 DNA reads TGTGCCAGCAGTTTAGTGGGAGGGGGCAATGAGCAGTTCTTC.

V and J are TRBV5-1 and TRBJ2-1; weak D call: TRBD2 (6 bases). CDR3 length: 16 amino acids. V was trimmed by 0 bases and J by 4 bases, leaving 14 bases between them. Per germline, CDR1 SGHRS and CDR2 YFSETQ. The CDR3 DNA sequence: TGCGCCAGCAGCTTGGTAGGCCGGGAGCGGTACAATGAGCAGTTCTTC. This gives the protein CASSLVGRERYNEQFF.

The J gene is TRBJ1-3, the V gene TRBV9, with TRBD1 matching over 7 bases. The CDR3 spans 18 residues. Germline CDR1 SGDLS, CDR2 YYNGEE. With 3 bases clipped from V and 2 bases from J, the junction kept 14 bases outside the gene matches. CDR3 nucleotides: TGTGCCAGCAGCGCACCCCGGACAGGCGCGGCTGCTGGAAACACCATATATTTT. It is translated as CASSAPRTGAAAGNTIYF.

The V and J genes are TRBV4-3 and TRBJ2-1; D is unresolved. The CDR3 is made up of 14 amino acids. The V and J ends lost 0 bases and 6 bases respectively, with 9 bases between them. The germline gives CDR1 LGHNA, CDR2 YSLEER. CDR3 in amino acids: CASSQDRSTNEQFF. The CDR3 DNA sequence: TGCGCCAGCAGCCAAGATCGTAGCACCAATGAGCAGTTCTTC.

This clone was counted once. The chain combines TRBV4-1 with TRBJ1-3; D perhaps matches TRBD1 (5 bases). Trimming cost V 4 bases and J 2 bases, with 21 bases left between them. CDR3 length: 18 residues. Germline assignment: CDR1 MGHRA and CDR2 YSYEKL. The CDR3 DNA is TGCGCCAGCAGCCCAACGTACCCAGGGATCCGAGCTGGAAACACCATATATTTT. Translation: CASSPTYPGIRAGNTIYF.

V and J are TRBV10-3 and TRBJ1-1; 11 nucleotides align to TRBD1. Losses at the gene ends were 4 bases for V and 4 bases for J; bases not matched to a gene: 2. Germline assignment: CDR1 ENHRY and CDR2 SYGVKD. CDR3 length: 14 amino acids. The DNA for the CDR3 is TGTGCCATCAGTGGGGGGACAGGGGGCACTGAAGCTTTCTTT. As protein: CAISGGTGGTEAFF.

This clone was counted once. The chain employs TRBV9 and TRBJ2-2; D may correspond to TRBD1 or TRBD2 (5 bases each). V lost 0 bases and J lost 4, with 10 bases in between. Per germline, CDR1 SGDLS and CDR2 YYNGEE. This CDR3 has 15 amino acids. The CDR3 coding sequence is TGTGCCAGCAGCGTAGGAGGGGTCGGCACCGGGGAGCTGTTTTTT. Amino acid sequence: CASSVGGVGTGELFF.

V gene TRBV9 combines with J gene TRBJ2-7, with 9 bases that match TRBD2. V was pared by 4 bases and J by 2 bases, with 7 bases of the junction left unmatched. The CDR3 is made up of 15 amino acids. CDR1 SGDLS and CDR2 YYNGEE come from the germline V gene. CDR3 nucleotide sequence: TGTGCCAGCAGCCCCCCGTCTAGCGGGACCTACGAGCAGTACTTC. Amino acids: CASSPPSSGTYEQYF.

The chain is built from TRBV5-1 and TRBJ1-1, with a weak D call TRBD1 (5 bases). Looked up from germline, CDR1 is SGHRS and CDR2 is YFSETQ. The CDR3 has 15 residues. The V end was cut by 4 bases, the J end by 1 base, with 14 bases between. The CDR3 loop is CASSDRGAGNTEAFF. For the CDR3, the DNA is TGCGCCAGCAGCGATAGAGGGGCCGGGAACACTGAAGCTTTCTTT. Complete variable domain (other parts from reference TRBV5-1 and TRBJ1-1): KAGVTQTPRYLIKTRGQQVTLSCSPISGHRSVSWYQQTPGQGLQFLFEYFSETQRNKGNFPGRFSGRQFSNSRSEMNVSTLELGDSALYLCASSDRGAGNTEAFFGQGTRLTVV.

The chain employs TRBV11-2 and TRBJ1-1, with D hard to call. Trimming took 2 bases from V and 0 from J, leaving 10 bases between them. There are 15 residues in the CDR3. Germline CDR1 reads SGHAT; CDR2 reads FQNNGV. CDR3 nucleotides: TGTGCCAGCAGCTTATCCCGTGGGGTGAACACTGAAGCTTTCTTT. Its translation: CASSLSRGVNTEAFF.

V is TRBV27 and J is TRBJ2-2, with 9 nucleotides matching TRBD2. The germline V gene has CDR1 MNHEY and CDR2 SMNVEV (reference sequence). This CDR3 has 15 amino acids. The trim removed 2 bases at V and 9 bases at J, leaving 7 bases unmatched. CDR3 protein: CASSLDPAGGRELFF. The CDR3 DNA reads TGTGCCAGCAGTTTAGACCCAGCGGGAGGTCGGGAGCTGTTTTTT.

J is TRBJ1-2 and V is TRBV9; D is ambiguous. This CDR3 region has 13 residues. Trimming pared 7 bases from V and 4 bases from J, leaving 14 bases between. Looked up from germline, CDR1 is SGDLS and CDR2 is YYNGEE. The CDR3: CASDGEHLYGYTF. CDR3 DNA sequence: TGTGCCAGCGATGGGGAACACCTCTATGGCTACACCTTC.

The gene calls are TRBV7-2 and TRBJ2-7; 11 nucleotides match TRBD1. Germline values: CDR1 SGHTA, CDR2 FQGNSA. V shed 4 bases, J shed 2 bases, and the junction held 1 base outside the gene matches. The CDR3 has 14 residues. CDR3 DNA sequence: TGTGCCAGCAGCTGGACAGGGGGCGCCTACGAGCAGTACTTC. Its translation is CASSWTGGAYEQYF. The full variable domain, with the rest looked up from reference TRBV7-2 and TRBJ2-7, is GAGVSQSPSNKVTEKGKDVELRCDPISGHTALYWYRQSLGQGLEFLIYFQGNSAPDKSGLPSDRFSAERTGGSVSTLTIQRTQQEDSAVYLCASSWTGGAYEQYFGPGTRLTVT.

Comments on this clone: A junction end diverges from the germline sequence, so it may reflect a read error. The chain employs TRBV7-2 and TRBJ2-2, with D tentatively TRBD2 (6 bases). From germline, CDR1 is SGHTA and CDR2 FQGNSA. CDR3 length equals 15 residues. The CDR3 bases are TGTGCCAGCACCTTACTAGCTAGTAACACCGGGGAGCTGTTTTTT. It specifies CASTLLASNTGELFF.

This sequence joins TRBV11-2 and TRBJ1-2; D possibly corresponds to TRBD1 (5 bases). The CDR3 totals 13 residues. Trimming cost V 5 bases and J 4 bases, with 11 bases left between them. The germline CDR1 and CDR2 sequences are SGHAT and FQNNGV. CDR3 sequence reads: CASSDRFSYGYTF. In nucleotides, the CDR3 is TGTGCCAGCAGCGACAGATTTAGCTATGGCTACACCTTC.

This clone appeared once. The CDR3 here is CASSLVSRPDTQYF. For the CDR3, the DNA is TGTGCCAGCAGCTTAGTATCCCGGCCAGATACGCAGTATTTT. The chain combines TRBV7-9 with TRBJ2-3; D is uncertain. CDR3 length: 14 residues. Germline V gene lookup returns CDR1 SEHNR and CDR2 FQNEAQ (reference sequence). The V and J ends lost 1 base and 4 bases respectively, with 9 bases between them.

The chain recombines TRBV11-2 with TRBJ2-7; D unclear. The CDR3 consists of 14 residues. The V end lost 5 bases, the J end lost 2 bases, and 13 bases lay between the germline ends. Looked up from germline, CDR1 is SGHAT and CDR2 is FQNNGV. The CDR3 DNA sequence: TGTGCCAGCAGCGCATGGACGGAGACCTACGAGCAGTACTTC. Protein: CASSAWTETYEQYF.

In this sample, this clone turned up once. In DNA, the CDR3 is TGCGCCAGCAGTGAATCTCGGGGCTCGAGGACTGAAGCTTTCTTT. Translated, it gives CASSESRGSRTEAFF. The J gene is TRBJ1-1, the V gene TRBV10-1, with D possibly TRBD1 on 5 matching bases. CDR3 length: 15 amino acids. Germline-derived CDR1 and CDR2 are WNHNN and SYGVQD (reference sequence). V was trimmed by 3 bases and J by 5 bases, leaving 16 bases between them.

The chain is built from TRBV7-2 and TRBJ2-5; D is undetermined. Looked up from germline, CDR1 is SGHTA and CDR2 is FQGNSA. V dropped 1 base and J dropped 7 bases, with 13 bases sitting between them. The CDR3 sequence is 14 residues long. CDR3 nucleotides: TGTGCCAGCAGCTTAGATGCCAGGACGGTGACCCAGTACTTC. As protein: CASSLDARTVTQYF. Full variable domain (remainder filled in from reference TRBV7-2 and TRBJ2-5): GAGVSQSPSNKVTEKGKDVELRCDPISGHTALYWYRQSLGQGLEFLIYFQGNSAPDKSGLPSDRFSAERTGGSVSTLTIQRTQQEDSAVYLCASSLDARTVTQYFGPGTRLLVL.

This clone was seen more than once but under ten times. This sequence joins TRBV6-5 and TRBJ2-7; the D gene is possibly TRBD2 (6 bases). The CDR3 has 14 residues. Trimming removed 4 bases at V and 3 bases at J, with 13 bases between. Germline V CDR1 and CDR2: MNHEY, SVGAGI. The CDR3 region is CASSLGLRGYEQYF. CDR3 coding DNA: TGTGCCAGCAGTTTGGGACTGCGGGGCTACGAGCAGTACTTC.